The text below deals with one T cell receptor (beta chain). Trimming pared 2 bases from V and 0 bases from J, leaving 7 bases between. Germline CDR1 is LGHDT and CDR2 is YNNKEL (reference sequence). The CDR3 totals 14 residues. The authors' processing: The assay estimated nucleated cells by amplifying reference gene primers. Assay: immunoSEQ multiplex PCR; the TCRdb copy retains only in-frame clones and omits some. That table gives V, J and clone size, and the DNA gave D and trimming. The sample comprises fewer than 350,000 clones, approximately 89% of which are singletons, and 9.5% rests with the top ten. The entry originates in a study of blood T cell repertoires in COVID-19.

The chain couples TRBV3-1 (or the pseudogene TRBV3-2) to TRBJ1-1; possibly TRBD1 for D (6 bases). This sequence originates from a woman aged 40 to 50 who had recovered from COVID-19. Sequencing was performed on PBMCs or T cells enriched from blood (not recorded which). As DNA, the CDR3 is TGTGCCAGCAGCCAAAACAGGGTGAACACTGAAGCTTTCTTT. This sequence encodes CASSQNRVNTEAFF.